The clone carrying this TCR beta chain was recorded at least ten times. The sample comes from a study of T cells in Graves' hyperthyroidism and ophthalmopathy. V was shortened by 4 bases and J by 7 bases, with 15 bases between the two germline ends. This CDR3 region has 15 residues. Germline loops: CDR1 SGHRS, CDR2 YFSETQ. TCR beta CDR3 regions were amplified from RNA transcripts. Researchers ran a first-round RT-PCR on the TCR CDR3 using the HTBI primer set. MiXCR, applied by TCRdb to the multiplex PCR reads, yields one record per CDR3 protein. The sample lists a few hundred thousand distinct CDR3 sequences, approximately 15% occurring once. Lactation, pregnancy, other autoimmune disease or uncontrolled infection led to exclusion of patients.

The chain is built from TRBV5-1 and TRBJ1-6; no firm D call. The sample taken for sequencing was blood. This receptor was taken from a woman under 40 with Graves' hyperthyroidism that later progressed to Graves' ophthalmopathy. CDR3 DNA sequence: TGCGCCAGCAGCCCGTCAACAGCTCTAAATTCACCCCTCCACTTT. Its protein product is CASSPSTALNSPLHF.